The next 10 T cell receptor beta chains were all read from a single sample in a study of blood T cell repertoires in COVID-19. Sequencing was performed with immunoSEQ multiplex PCR; in TCRdb, only in-frame clones are kept and a portion is missing. Found here are more than 200,000 clones, more than 75% of them singletons; the top ten hold roughly 11%. The specimen was peripheral blood. Source of these receptors: a man aged 50 or older with COVID-19, enrolled during active disease.

This chain joins TRBV7-9 and TRBJ2-1; D gene unclear. Germline V gene data show CDR1 as SEHNR and CDR2 as FQNEAQ (reference sequence). The CDR3 runs to 12 residues. Deletions cut 5 bases from V and 2 bases from J, with 4 bases between. Here the CDR3 reads CASSRAYNEQFF. The CDR3 DNA follows: TGTGCCAGCAGCCGGGCCTACAATGAGCAGTTCTTC.

This clone has only a few counts. The chain uses TRBV7-9 and TRBJ2-3; TRBD1 is a possible D gene (6 bases). The germline V gene encodes CDR1 SEHNR and CDR2 FQNEAQ (reference sequence). Trimming stripped 0 bases from V and 0 bases from J, with 13 bases between. CDR3 length: 17 residues. CDR3 in DNA: TGTGCCAGCAGCTTAGCGAAGGGGACAACTAGCACAGATACGCAGTATTTT. Translating gives CASSLAKGTTSTDTQYF.

The chain uses TRBV5-4 and TRBJ2-1; 7 nucleotides agree with TRBD2. The V and J ends lost 4 bases and 9 bases, in that order; junction bases with no gene match: 16. Germline V gene sequence: CDR1 SGHNT, CDR2 YYREEE (reference sequence). The CDR3 sequence is 16 residues long. The CDR3 bases are TGTGCCAGCAGCCCCGGCGGGAGCGGGGACCGTCTTGAGCAGTTCTTC. Its translation is CASSPGGSGDRLEQFF.

V is TRBV12-3 or TRBV12-4 and J is TRBJ1-1; no clear D gene. There are 11 residues in the CDR3. V was pared by 5 bases and J by 5 bases, with 6 bases between. In DNA, the CDR3 is TGTGCCAGCAGTCCCCAAACTGAAGCTTTCTTT. Residues: CASSPQTEAFF.

The chain employs TRBV12-3 or TRBV12-4 and TRBJ1-2, with TRBD1 matching 7 bases. The CDR3 is 13 amino acids. Unmatched junction bases numbered 4, after V lost 6 bases and J lost 3 bases. CDR3 protein: CASRPTGDYGYTF. CDR3 nucleotide sequence: TGTGCCAGCAGGCCAACAGGGGACTATGGCTACACCTTC.

This chain joins TRBV4-1 and TRBJ1-2; no clear D gene. Germline V gene data show CDR1 as MGHRA and CDR2 as YSYEKL. The CDR3 sequence is 17 residues long. V lost 6 bases, J lost 0 bases, and 20 bases lay in between. CDR3 residues: CASSPTLGSGPNYGYTF. DNA of the CDR3: TGCGCCAGCAGTCCTACCCTTGGGAGTGGGCCTAACTATGGCTACACCTTC.

The chain couples TRBV18 to TRBJ1-2; 9 bases match TRBD1. The V gene's germline CDR1 is KGHSH and CDR2 LQKENI. Germline trimming cut 3 bases from V and 2 bases from J; bases unmatched to any gene: 4. The CDR3 is 15 amino acids. This chain's CDR3 is CASSPRTGANYGYTF. In DNA form, the CDR3 reads TGTGCCAGCTCACCCCGGACAGGGGCAAACTATGGCTACACCTTC.

DNA of the CDR3: TGTGCCAGCAGTGAGGGACTAGCGGGGATTTACAATGAGCAGTTCTTC. It translates to CASSEGLAGIYNEQFF. The J gene is TRBJ2-1, the V gene TRBV2; 13 bases line up with TRBD2. The CDR3 contains 16 residues. V trimming: 3 bases; J trimming: 4 bases; junction bases outside the gene matches: 3. Germline CDR1 and CDR2: SNHLY and FYNNEI. The variable domain in full, with the rest retrieved from reference TRBV2 and TRBJ2-1, is EPEVTQTPSHQVTQMGQEVILRCVPISNHLYFYWYRQILGQKVEFLVSFYNNEISEKSEIFDDQFSVERPDGSNFTLKIRSTKLEDSAMYFCASSEGLAGIYNEQFFGPGTRLTVL.

This clone has a single count. This chain links TRBV3-1 (or the pseudogene TRBV3-2) with TRBJ2-7; 10 bases align to TRBD1. The length of the CDR3 is 15 residues. Germline loops: CDR1 LGHDT, CDR2 YNNKEL (reference sequence). After removal of 0 bases from V and 6 bases from J, the junction contained 5 bases not matched to a gene. The DNA of the CDR3 is TGTGCCAGCAGCCAAGACTATAGGACAGGGGGCGAGCAGTACTTC. As protein: CASSQDYRTGGEQYF.

The genes are TRBV19 and TRBJ1-5; 8 bases fit TRBD1. CDR1 is LNHDA, CDR2 SQIVND, per germline (reference sequence). This CDR3 region has 18 residues. V shed 6 bases and J 4 bases; nucleotides not matched to a gene: 17. CDR3: CASSKGQGRWGDNQPQHF. The CDR3 DNA follows: TGTGCCAGTAGCAAAGGACAGGGACGGTGGGGGGATAATCAGCCCCAGCATTTT.